This is a list of T cell receptor beta chains from one sample in a study of T cell changes during pregnancy in multiple sclerosis. Profiled with immunoSEQ multiplex PCR; TCRdb holds only in-frame clones, not every one. The data show roughly 61,000 clones, with around 94% seen just once and just over 2.5% held by the top ten. The material sequenced was CD8+ T cells from peripheral blood mononuclear cells, taken after pregnancy. The receptors derive from a female donor with multiple sclerosis, enrolled in a pregnancy study. CDR3s include the opening cysteine and the closing phenylalanine or tryptophan. Each record gives: CDR3 length, V gene, CDR3 protein.

cdr3_length: 14
v_call: TRBV25-1
cdr3_aa: CASSEFQGCTEAFF

cdr3_length: 14
v_call: TRBV29-1
cdr3_aa: CSDDETGGPHGYTF

cdr3_length: 12
v_call: TRBV19
cdr3_aa: CATGQGWNGYTF

cdr3_length: 17
v_call: TRBV28
cdr3_aa: CASSEQGALPSNQPQHF

cdr3_length: 12
v_call: TRBV29-1
cdr3_aa: CSAVNRDNGYTF

cdr3_length: 16
v_call: TRBV30
cdr3_aa: CAWNPPGSAGSYEQYF

cdr3_length: 13
v_call: TRBV27
cdr3_aa: CASRKGGTGELFF

cdr3_length: 14
v_call: TRBV30
cdr3_aa: CAWSSGQGNQPQHF

cdr3_length: 15
v_call: TRBV7-6
cdr3_aa: CASSLGTNMNTEAFF

cdr3_length: 12
v_call: TRBV5-1
cdr3_aa: CASSFYGAEAFF

cdr3_length: 17
v_call: TRBV2
cdr3_aa: CASSPGIAGVGTGELFF

cdr3_length: 15
v_call: TRBV27
cdr3_aa: CASSLGGRARDEQYF

cdr3_length: 16
v_call: TRBV7-9
cdr3_aa: CASSLVGTGRPGELFF

cdr3_length: 15
v_call: TRBV27
cdr3_aa: CASSRPGQGYTEAFF

cdr3_length: 15
v_call: TRBV9
cdr3_aa: CASSDSTGTGQPQHF

cdr3_length: 10
v_call: TRBV9
cdr3_aa: CASGTGPAFF

cdr3_length: 15
v_call: TRBV5-1
cdr3_aa: CASSLVAGDYNEQFF

cdr3_length: 14
v_call: TRBV4-2
cdr3_aa: CASSPRENTDTQYF

cdr3_length: 14
v_call: TRBV6-4
cdr3_aa: CASSDSGQHNEQFF

cdr3_length: 12
v_call: TRBV9
cdr3_aa: CASSVGGTEAFF

cdr3_length: 15
v_call: TRBV28
cdr3_aa: CASSPTGGSNQPQHF

cdr3_length: 14
v_call: TRBV7-9
cdr3_aa: CASSDGIGVGTQYF

cdr3_length: 18
v_call: TRBV10-1
cdr3_aa: CASSESTRLGQMNTEAFF

cdr3_length: 16
v_call: TRBV6-1
cdr3_aa: CASSEATGGTGNTIYF

cdr3_length: 12
v_call: TRBV30
cdr3_aa: CAWSPSGYEQYF

cdr3_length: 16
v_call: TRBV28
cdr3_aa: CASSPRDRGLSDEQYF

cdr3_length: 16
v_call: TRBV28
cdr3_aa: CASDLGEAGGPYGYTF

cdr3_length: 15
v_call: TRBV4-2
cdr3_aa: CASSQGLAGSYEQYF

cdr3_length: 11
v_call: TRBV25-1
cdr3_aa: CASSDNNEQYF

cdr3_length: 14
v_call: TRBV19
cdr3_aa: CASSFTSGRYEQYF

cdr3_length: 15
v_call: TRBV19
cdr3_aa: CASSIGGGATGELFF

cdr3_length: 12
v_call: TRBV13
cdr3_aa: CASSPSGYEQYF

cdr3_length: 14
v_call: TRBV7-9
cdr3_aa: CASKVVSSYNEQFF

cdr3_length: 13
v_call: TRBV27
cdr3_aa: CATSTGSSYEQYF

cdr3_length: 15
v_call: TRBV10-1
cdr3_aa: CASSVTGAPAYEQYF

cdr3_length: 18
v_call: TRBV7-2
cdr3_aa: CASSSITGLAGAQETQYF

cdr3_length: 14
v_call: TRBV11-3
cdr3_aa: CATTVTGGRQPQHF

cdr3_length: 17
v_call: TRBV5-6
cdr3_aa: CASSLGTGTGFSGELFF

cdr3_length: 14
v_call: TRBV29-1
cdr3_aa: CSAGRALKNTEAFF

cdr3_length: 15
v_call: TRBV4-3
cdr3_aa: CASSQDRSGGYGYTF

cdr3_length: 13
v_call: TRBV19
cdr3_aa: CASSTATGVEQYF

cdr3_length: 15
v_call: TRBV5-1
cdr3_aa: CASSLELAGGDEQFF

cdr3_length: 16
v_call: TRBV13
cdr3_aa: CASSLGRGQSDTEAFF

cdr3_length: 14
v_call: TRBV29-1
cdr3_aa: CSAEPPGQKYEQYF

cdr3_length: 16
v_call: TRBV27
cdr3_aa: CASSLSVGQGASGYTF

cdr3_length: 16
v_call: TRBV11-2
cdr3_aa: CASSFGDTRFNEKLFF

cdr3_length: 15
v_call: TRBV19
cdr3_aa: CASSEGAGGHNEQFF

cdr3_length: 16
v_call: TRBV5-1
cdr3_aa: CASSLGTGGDSTEAFF